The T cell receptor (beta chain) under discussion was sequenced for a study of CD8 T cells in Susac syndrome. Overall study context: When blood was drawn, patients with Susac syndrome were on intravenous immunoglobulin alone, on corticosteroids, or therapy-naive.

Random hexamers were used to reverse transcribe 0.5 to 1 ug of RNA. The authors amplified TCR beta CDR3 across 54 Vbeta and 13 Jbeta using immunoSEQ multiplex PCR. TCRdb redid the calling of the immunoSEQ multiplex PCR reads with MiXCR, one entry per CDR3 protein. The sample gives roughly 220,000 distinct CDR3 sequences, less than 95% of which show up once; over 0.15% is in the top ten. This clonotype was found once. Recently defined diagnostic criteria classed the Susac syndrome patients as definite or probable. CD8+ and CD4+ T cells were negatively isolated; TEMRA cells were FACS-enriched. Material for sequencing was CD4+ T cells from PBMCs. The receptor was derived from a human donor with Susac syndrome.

CDR3 nucleotides: TGTGCCAGCTCACCACGGAACGATAATGAAAAACTGTTTTTT. This encodes CASSPRNDNEKLFF. The V call is TRBV18, the J call TRBJ1-4, with D unclear. This CDR3 comprises 14 residues. V lost 1 base and J lost 4, with 7 bases in between. CDR1 KGHSH and CDR2 LQKENI come from the germline V gene.